The next 3 T cell receptor beta chains were all read from a single sample in a study of T cells after yellow fever vaccination. TCRdb reprocessed the 5' RACE reads with MiXCR, giving one entry per CDR3 protein. This table has some 560,000 distinct CDR3 sequences, about a sixth appearing once. The specimen was PBMCs, collected about 5 days after the first yellow fever vaccination. The receptors come from a man between 18 and 35 years old who received the YFV17D yellow fever vaccine.

The chain employs TRBV6-5 and TRBJ2-2; a weak D match, TRBD1 (5 bases). The CDR3 length is 17 residues. V was clipped by 0 bases and J by 1 base, with 12 bases between them. Germline V gene data show CDR1 as MNHEY and CDR2 as SVGAGI. DNA of the CDR3: TGTGCCAGCAGTTACTCGATGGCAGGGTGGAACACCGGGGAGCTGTTTTTT. Encoded protein: CASSYSMAGWNTGELFF.

This clonotype was counted only a few times. CDR3 sequence reads: CASSHPRDRAWGQETQYF. Written as DNA, the CDR3 is TGTGCCAGCAGTCACCCCCGGGACAGGGCTTGGGGTCAAGAGACCCAGTACTTC. The chain uses TRBV6-5 and TRBJ2-5; 9 bases are shared with TRBD1. The CDR3 covers 18 residues. Looked up from germline, CDR1 is MNHEY and CDR2 is SVGAGI. The trim removed 5 bases at V and 2 bases at J, leaving 15 bases unmatched.

This clonotype was counted a few times. The chain employs TRBV10-3 and TRBJ2-3, with D perhaps matching TRBD1 or TRBD2 (6 bases each). Germline assignment: CDR1 ENHRY and CDR2 SYGVKD. The CDR3 covers 16 residues. Trimming pared 5 bases from V and 2 bases from J, leaving 17 bases between. The chain's CDR3 is CAISRDSGTTTDTQYF. The CDR3 coding sequence is TGTGCCATCAGTCGGGACTCCGGGACAACCACAGATACGCAGTATTTT.